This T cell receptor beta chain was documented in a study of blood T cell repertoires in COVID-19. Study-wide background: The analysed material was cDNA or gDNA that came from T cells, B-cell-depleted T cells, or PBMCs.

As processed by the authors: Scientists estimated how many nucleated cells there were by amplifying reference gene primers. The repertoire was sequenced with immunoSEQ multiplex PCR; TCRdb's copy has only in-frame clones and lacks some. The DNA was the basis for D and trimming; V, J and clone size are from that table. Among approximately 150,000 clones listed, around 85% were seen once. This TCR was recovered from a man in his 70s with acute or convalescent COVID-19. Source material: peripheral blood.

As DNA, the CDR3 is TGTGTGGTAGCGGGAGGTGTAAAGACCCAGTACTTC. Encoded protein: CVVAGGVKTQYF. The genes are TRBV28 and TRBJ2-5; TRBD2 agrees at 10 bases. CDR1 MDHEN and CDR2 SYDVKM come from the germline V gene. This CDR3 has 12 residues.